This T cell receptor beta chain was captured by sequencing in a study of beta chain features in type 1 diabetes. In total, each donor contributed a single heparinised blood draw that averaged about 100 mL. Cell sorting via CD45RO/CCR7/CD25/CD127/CD95/CD27 was performed to obtain CD4+ naive, central memory, regulatory and stem cell-like memory cells. cDNA synthesis used the whole RNA isolate, giving expressed TCRB sequences. It was found that naive, central memory and regulatory T cell samples averaged approximately 3.9 million reads. Only in-frame clones appear in the TCRdb table, and some are missing; sequencing was by immunoSEQ multiplex PCR. The sample holds over 150,000 clones, 6.5% to 8.5% seen once. Study results and limitations: A moderate, significant TCRB CDR3 shortening appeared in type 1 diabetes across four CD4+ subsets. The study found fewer insertions and more deletions at VDJ junctions in type 1 diabetes patients.

In regard to this clone: Its specificity is unknown.

The CDR3 sequence is 12 residues long. The J segment lost 11 bases and the V segment lost 4 bases, leaving 8 bases of the junction unmatched. CDR1 is SGHDT and CDR2 is YYEEEE in the germline V gene. Sequenced sample: central memory CD4+ T cells from blood. This sequence joins TRBV5-6 and TRBJ1-1; 7 bases map to TRBD1. The TCR comes from a man aged 18 to 35 with type 1 diabetes. CDR3 region: CASSRGGVEAFF. DNA of the CDR3: TGTGCCAGCAGCAGAGGGGGCGTGGAGGCTTTCTTT. Filled out from reference TRBV5-6 and TRBJ1-1, the complete variable domain reads DAGVTQSPTHLIKTRGQQVTLRCSPKSGHDTVSWYQQALGQGPQFIFQYYEEEERQRGNFPDRFSGHQFPNYSSELNVNALLLGDSALYLCASSRGGVEAFFGQGTRLTVV.